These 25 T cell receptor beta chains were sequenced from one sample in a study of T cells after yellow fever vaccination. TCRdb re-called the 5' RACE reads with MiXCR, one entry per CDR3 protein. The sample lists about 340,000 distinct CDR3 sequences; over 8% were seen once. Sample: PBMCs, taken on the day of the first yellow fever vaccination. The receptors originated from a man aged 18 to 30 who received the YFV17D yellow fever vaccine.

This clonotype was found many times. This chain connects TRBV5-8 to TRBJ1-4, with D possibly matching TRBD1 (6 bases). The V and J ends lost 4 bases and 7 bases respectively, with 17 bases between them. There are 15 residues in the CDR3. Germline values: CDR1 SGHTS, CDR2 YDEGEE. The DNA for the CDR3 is TGTGCCAGCAGCGCGGGGCAGGGGAGGGGTGAAAAACTGTTTTTT. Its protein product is CASSAGQGRGEKLFF.

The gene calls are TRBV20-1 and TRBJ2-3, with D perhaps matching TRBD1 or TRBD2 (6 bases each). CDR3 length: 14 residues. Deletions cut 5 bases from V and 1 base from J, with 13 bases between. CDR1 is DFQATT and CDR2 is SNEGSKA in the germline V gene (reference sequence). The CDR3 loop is CSACGGLGTDTQYF. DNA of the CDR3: TGCAGTGCTTGTGGGGGGCTAGGCACAGATACGCAGTATTTT.

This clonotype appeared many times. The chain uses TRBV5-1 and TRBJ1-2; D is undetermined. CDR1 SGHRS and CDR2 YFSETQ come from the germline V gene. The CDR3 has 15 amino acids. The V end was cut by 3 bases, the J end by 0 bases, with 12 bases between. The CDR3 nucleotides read TGCGCCAGCAGCTACATTTACCCAGCTAACTATGGCTACACCTTC. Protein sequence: CASSYIYPANYGYTF.

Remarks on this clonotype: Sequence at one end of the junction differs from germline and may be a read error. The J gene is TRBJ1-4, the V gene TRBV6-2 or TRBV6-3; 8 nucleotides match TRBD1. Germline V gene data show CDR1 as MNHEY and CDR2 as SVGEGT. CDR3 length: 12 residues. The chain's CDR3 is CASSYPGGQRDF. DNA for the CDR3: TGTGCCAGCAGTTACCCAGGGGGCCAACGCGATTTT.

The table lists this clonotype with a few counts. The CDR3 here is CASSPDRPITDTQYF. The CDR3, as DNA: TGTGCCAGCAGTCCTGACAGGCCGATCACAGATACGCAGTATTTT. The rearrangement links TRBV6-2 or TRBV6-3 to TRBJ2-3; D may be TRBD1 (6 bases). Germline V gene sequence: CDR1 MNHEY, CDR2 SVGEGT. This CDR3 has 15 amino acids. Between the trimmed V and J ends, which lost 5 bases and 2 bases, there was a span of 14 bases.

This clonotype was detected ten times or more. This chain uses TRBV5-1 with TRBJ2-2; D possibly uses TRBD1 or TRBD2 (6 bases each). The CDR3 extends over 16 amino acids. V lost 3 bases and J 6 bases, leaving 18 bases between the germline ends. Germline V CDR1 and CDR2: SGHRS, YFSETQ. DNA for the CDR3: TGCGCCAGCAGCTCCCAGCGGGTCCAGGGGCCCGGGGAGCTGTTTTTT. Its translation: CASSSQRVQGPGELFF.

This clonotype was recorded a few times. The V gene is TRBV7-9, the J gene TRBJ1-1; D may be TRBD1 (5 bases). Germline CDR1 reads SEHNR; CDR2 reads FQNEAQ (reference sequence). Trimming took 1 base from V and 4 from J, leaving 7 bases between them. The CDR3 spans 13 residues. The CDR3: CASSLGGVTEAFF. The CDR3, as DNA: TGTGCCAGCAGCTTAGGGGGGGTCACTGAAGCTTTCTTT. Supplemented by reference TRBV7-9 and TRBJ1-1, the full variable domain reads DTGVSQNPRHKITKRGQNVTFRCDPISEHNRLYWYRQTLGQGPEFLTYFQNEAQLEKSRLLSDRFSAERPKGSFSTLEIQRTEQGDSAMYLCASSLGGVTEAFFGQGTRLTVV.

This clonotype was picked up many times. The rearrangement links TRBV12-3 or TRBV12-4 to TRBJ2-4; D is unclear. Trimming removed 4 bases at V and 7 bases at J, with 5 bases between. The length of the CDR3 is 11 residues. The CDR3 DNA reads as TGTGCCAGCAGTTCTACGAACATTCAGTACTTC. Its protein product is CASSSTNIQYF.

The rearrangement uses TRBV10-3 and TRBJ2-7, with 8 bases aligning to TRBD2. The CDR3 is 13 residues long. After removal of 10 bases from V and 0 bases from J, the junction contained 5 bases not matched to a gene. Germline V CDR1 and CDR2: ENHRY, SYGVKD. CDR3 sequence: CATCSGDSYEQYV. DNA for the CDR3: TGTGCCACCTGTAGCGGGGACTCCTACGAGCAGTACGTC.

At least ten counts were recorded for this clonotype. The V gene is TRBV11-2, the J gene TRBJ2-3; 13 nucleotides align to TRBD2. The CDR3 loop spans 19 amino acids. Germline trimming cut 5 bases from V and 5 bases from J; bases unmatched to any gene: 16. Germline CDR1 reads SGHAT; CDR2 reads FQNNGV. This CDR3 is CASSRTGTSGVRHRDTQYF. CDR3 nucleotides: TGTGCCAGCAGCCGCACCGGGACTAGCGGGGTTAGACACCGAGATACGCAGTATTTT.

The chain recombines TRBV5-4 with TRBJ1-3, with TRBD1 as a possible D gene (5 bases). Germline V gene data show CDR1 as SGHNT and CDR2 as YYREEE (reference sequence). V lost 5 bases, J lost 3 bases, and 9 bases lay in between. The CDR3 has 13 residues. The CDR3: CASRGDSGNTIYF. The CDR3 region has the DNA TGTGCCAGCAGGGGTGACAGTGGAAACACCATATATTTT.

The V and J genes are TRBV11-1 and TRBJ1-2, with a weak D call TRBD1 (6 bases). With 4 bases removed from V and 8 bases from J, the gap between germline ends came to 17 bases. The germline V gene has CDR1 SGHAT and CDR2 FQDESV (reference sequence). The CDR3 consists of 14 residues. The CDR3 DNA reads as TGTGCCAGCAGCTCCCGGACAGAAGCTTTAGGCTACACCTTC. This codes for CASSSRTEALGYTF.

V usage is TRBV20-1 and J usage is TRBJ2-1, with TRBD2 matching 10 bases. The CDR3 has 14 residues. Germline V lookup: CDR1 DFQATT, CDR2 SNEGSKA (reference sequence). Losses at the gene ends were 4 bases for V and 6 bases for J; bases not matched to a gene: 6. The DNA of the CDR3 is TGCAGTGCTATAACTAGCGGGGCCGCCAATGAGCAGTTCTTC. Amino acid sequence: CSAITSGAANEQFF.

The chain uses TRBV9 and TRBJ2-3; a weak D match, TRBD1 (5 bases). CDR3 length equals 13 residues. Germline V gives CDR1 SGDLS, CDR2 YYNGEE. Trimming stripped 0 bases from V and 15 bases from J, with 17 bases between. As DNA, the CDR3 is TGTGCCAGCAGCGTAGTTGAGGACACGTCAAAATATTTT. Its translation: CASSVVEDTSKYF. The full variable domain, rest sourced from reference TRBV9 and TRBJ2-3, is DSGVTQTPKHLITATGQRVTLRCSPRSGDLSVYWYQQSLDQGLQFLIQYYNGEERAKGNILERFSAQQFPDLHSELNLSSLELGDSALYFCASSVVEDTSKYFGPGTRLTVL.

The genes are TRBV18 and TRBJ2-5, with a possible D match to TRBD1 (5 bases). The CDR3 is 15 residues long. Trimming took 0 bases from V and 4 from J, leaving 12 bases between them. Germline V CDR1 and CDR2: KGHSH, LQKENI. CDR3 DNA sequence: TGTGCCAGCTCACCACCGGGGCAGGTAGGAGAGACCCAGTACTTC. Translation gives CASSPPGQVGETQYF.

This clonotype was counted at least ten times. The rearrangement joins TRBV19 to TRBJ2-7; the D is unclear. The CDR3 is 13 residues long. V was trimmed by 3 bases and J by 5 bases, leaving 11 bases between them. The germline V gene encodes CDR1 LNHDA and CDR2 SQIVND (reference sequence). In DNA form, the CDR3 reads TGTGCCAGTAGTATTGGCAGCGCCCACGAGCAGTACGTC. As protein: CASSIGSAHEQYV.

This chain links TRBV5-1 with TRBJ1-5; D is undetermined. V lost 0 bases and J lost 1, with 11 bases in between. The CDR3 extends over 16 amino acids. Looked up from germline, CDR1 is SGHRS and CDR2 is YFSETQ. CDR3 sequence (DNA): TGCGCCAGCAGCTTGGAAGGGCGTGAGAGCAATCAGCCCCAGCATTTT. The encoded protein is CASSLEGRESNQPQHF.

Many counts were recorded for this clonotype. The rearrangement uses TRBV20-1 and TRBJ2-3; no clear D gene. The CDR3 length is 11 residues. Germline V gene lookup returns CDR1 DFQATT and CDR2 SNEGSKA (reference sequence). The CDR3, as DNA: TGCATCTTTAGGGGCACAGATACGCAGTATTTT. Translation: CIFRGTDTQYF.

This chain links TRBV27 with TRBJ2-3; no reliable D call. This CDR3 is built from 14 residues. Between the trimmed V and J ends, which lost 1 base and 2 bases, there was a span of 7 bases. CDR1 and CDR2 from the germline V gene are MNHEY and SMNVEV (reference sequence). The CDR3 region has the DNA TGTGCCAGCAGTTTATACTTCGTCACAGATACGCAGTATTTT. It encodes CASSLYFVTDTQYF.

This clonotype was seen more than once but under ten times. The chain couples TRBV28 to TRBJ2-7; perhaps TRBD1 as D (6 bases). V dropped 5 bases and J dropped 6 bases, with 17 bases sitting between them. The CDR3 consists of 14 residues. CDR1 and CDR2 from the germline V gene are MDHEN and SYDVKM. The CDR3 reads CASSQWDTLGEQYV. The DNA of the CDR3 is TGTGCCAGCAGTCAATGGGACACCCTCGGCGAGCAGTACGTC.

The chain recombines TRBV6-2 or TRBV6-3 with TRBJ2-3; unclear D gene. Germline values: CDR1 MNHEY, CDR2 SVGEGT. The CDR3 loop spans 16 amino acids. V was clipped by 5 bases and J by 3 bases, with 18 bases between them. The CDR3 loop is CASSQYSGAVTDTQYF. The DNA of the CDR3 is TGTGCCAGCAGTCAGTATTCGGGTGCGGTTACAGATACGCAGTATTTT.

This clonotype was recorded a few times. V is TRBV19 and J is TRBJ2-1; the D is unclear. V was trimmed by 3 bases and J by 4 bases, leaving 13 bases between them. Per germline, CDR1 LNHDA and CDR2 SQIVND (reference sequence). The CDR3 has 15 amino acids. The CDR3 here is CASSILGPPYNEQFF. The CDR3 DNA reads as TGTGCCAGTAGTATCTTAGGGCCCCCGTACAATGAGCAGTTCTTC.

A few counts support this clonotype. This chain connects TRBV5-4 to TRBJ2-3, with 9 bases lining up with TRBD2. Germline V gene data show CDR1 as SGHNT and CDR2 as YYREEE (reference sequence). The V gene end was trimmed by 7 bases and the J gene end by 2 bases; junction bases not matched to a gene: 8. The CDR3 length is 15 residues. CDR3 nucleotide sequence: TGTGCCAGCTTGTTAGCGGGGGATCTCACAGATACGCAGTATTTT. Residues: CASLLAGDLTDTQYF.

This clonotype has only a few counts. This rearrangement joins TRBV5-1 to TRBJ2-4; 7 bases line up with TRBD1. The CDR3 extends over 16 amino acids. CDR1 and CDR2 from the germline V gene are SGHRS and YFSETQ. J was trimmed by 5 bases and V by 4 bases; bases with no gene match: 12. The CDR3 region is CASSPRDRDYQNIQYF. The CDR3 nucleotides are TGCGCCAGCAGCCCCCGCGACAGGGATTATCAAAACATTCAGTACTTC.

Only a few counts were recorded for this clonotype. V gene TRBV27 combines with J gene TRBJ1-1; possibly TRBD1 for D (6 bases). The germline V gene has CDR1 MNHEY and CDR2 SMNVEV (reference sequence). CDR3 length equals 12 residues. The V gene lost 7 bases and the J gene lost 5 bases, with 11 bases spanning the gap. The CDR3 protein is CASKHRETEAFF. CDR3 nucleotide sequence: TGTGCCAGCAAACACAGGGAAACTGAAGCTTTCTTT.